Described below is a single TCR beta chain sequence and its context. The target antigen is unknown. The data derive from a study of OX40 agonist ivuxolimab in advanced cancers. In the study overall: The patients got ivuxolimab, which is an agonistic anti-OX40 (CD134) antibody. Three patients, one with hepatocellular carcinoma and two with cutaneous melanoma, achieved partial responses.

Study results and limitations: Compared with CD4+, CD8+ T cells on average had more expanded clones. At 0.1 to 3.0 mg/kg, CD4+ and CD8+ blood T cells expanded clonally by week 6.

Sequenced by immunoSEQ multiplex PCR; TCRdb stores in-frame clones only, minus some. In the table there are roughly 80,000 clones, about 80% of which are singletons. J was trimmed by 7 bases and V by 6 bases; bases with no gene match: 13. Germline V gene data show CDR1 as SGHTS and CDR2 as YDEGEE. The CDR3 has 15 amino acids. The sample here was CD4+ or CD8+ T cells sorted from blood, taken in a trial of the OX40 agonist ivuxolimab. The TCR sequence derives from an adult with an advanced solid tumor such as melanoma, head and neck, liver or kidney cancer. V usage is TRBV5-8 and J usage is TRBJ1-1; the match to TRBD1 covers 9 bases. The CDR3 DNA reads TGTGCCAGCACCTCATTAGAACAGGGGGCGCTTGAAGCTTTCTTT. It translates to CASTSLEQGALEAFF.